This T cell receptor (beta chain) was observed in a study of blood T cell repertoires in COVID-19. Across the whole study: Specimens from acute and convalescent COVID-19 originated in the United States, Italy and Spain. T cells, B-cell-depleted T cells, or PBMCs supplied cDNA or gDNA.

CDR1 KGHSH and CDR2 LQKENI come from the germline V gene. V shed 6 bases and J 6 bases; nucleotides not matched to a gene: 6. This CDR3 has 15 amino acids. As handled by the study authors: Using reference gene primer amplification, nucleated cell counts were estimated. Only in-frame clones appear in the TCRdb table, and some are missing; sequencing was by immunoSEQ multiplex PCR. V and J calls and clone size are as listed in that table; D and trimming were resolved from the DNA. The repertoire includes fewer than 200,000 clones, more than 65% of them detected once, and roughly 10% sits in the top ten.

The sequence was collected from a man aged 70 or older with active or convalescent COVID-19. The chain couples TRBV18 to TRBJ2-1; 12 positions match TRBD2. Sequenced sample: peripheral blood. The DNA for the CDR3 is TGTGCCAGCTCGGCGACTAGCGGGAGTATCAATGAGCAGTTCTTC. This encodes CASSATSGSINEQFF.